The clone carrying this T cell receptor beta chain was counted a few times. Its antigen remains unidentified. This specimen includes other DNA sequences encoding the same CDR3. Sequenced by immunoSEQ multiplex PCR; TCRdb stores in-frame clones only, minus some. The sample carries approximately 11,000 clones, 75% to 85% recorded once. The sample originates from a study of T cells in localized non-small cell lung cancer. Findings and limits, study-wide: The study found T cell clonality highest in uninvolved adjacent lung, above tumor. Prolonged overall survival went with higher T cell density in the blood. There were a median around 57 of the top 100 tumor clones appearing in adjacent lung. One tumor region alone was sequenced, and heterogeneity therefore remains possible.

There are 16 residues in the CDR3. CDR1 SNHLY and CDR2 FYNNEI come from the germline V gene. V lost 8 bases, J lost 6 bases, and 25 bases lay in between. The chain links TRBV2 to TRBJ1-1, with D possibly TRBD1 on 5 matching bases. The receptor's source is a female donor older than 55 with stage II lung adenocarcinoma. The source was peripheral blood mononuclear cells, collected before any cancer treatment. The CDR3 reads CASGDAGGGISAEAFF. The CDR3 DNA follows: TGTGCCAGCGGGGACGCGGGGGGAGGTATATCAGCTGAAGCTTTCTTT.